This is a list of T cell receptor beta chains from one sample in a study of regulatory T cells in long-lasting Graves disease. Each CDR3 protein is one row after TCRdb ran MiXCR on the multiplex PCR reads. This sample has around 450,000 distinct CDR3 sequences, with around 15% found just once. These data were also reused for a study on T cells in Graves' hyperthyroidism and ophthalmopathy.

Source: peripheral blood mononuclear cells (PBMCs), taken at new diagnosis, from a patient treated with antithyroid drugs. The source of these receptors is a man in his forties or fifties with Graves disease. Both conserved end residues are part of each CDR3. The order of the fields is CDR3 protein, D gene, V gene, J gene. The D gene is left open where the match is weak.

CDR3: CASTAQLGLAGTYEQYF
D: TRBD2
V: TRBV6-2/TRBV6-3
J: TRBJ2-7

CDR3: CASSEPLAGGGADTQYF
D: TRBD2
V: TRBV2
J: TRBJ2-3

CDR3: CASSLFQGTSTDTQYF
D: NA
V: TRBV28
J: TRBJ2-3

CDR3: CASSPPPRQGVTEAFF
D: TRBD1
V: TRBV18
J: TRBJ1-1

CDR3: CASSFPSRRTQYF
D: NA
V: TRBV28
J: TRBJ2-3

CDR3: CASSPNAGSYNEQFF
D: NA
V: TRBV7-3
J: TRBJ2-1

CDR3: CASSPGTGAGTEAFF
D: TRBD1
V: TRBV5-1
J: TRBJ1-1

CDR3: CASSPGQLDTQYF
D: NA
V: TRBV11-2
J: TRBJ2-3

CDR3: CASRQQETQYF
D: NA
V: TRBV2
J: TRBJ2-5

CDR3: CASSQQGQFGSYEQYF
D: TRBD1
V: TRBV3-1
J: TRBJ2-7

CDR3: CASSRDRGGSEQYF
D: TRBD1
V: TRBV18
J: TRBJ2-7

CDR3: CASSLTEGQGGEQFF
D: TRBD1
V: TRBV5-1
J: TRBJ2-1

CDR3: CASSRGAWETQYF
D: NA
V: TRBV5-1
J: TRBJ2-5

CDR3: CASSSSSGSLYEQYF
D: TRBD2
V: TRBV11-3
J: TRBJ2-7

CDR3: CASSSIPTGTRGDTQYF
D: NA
V: TRBV7-3
J: TRBJ2-3

CDR3: CASSPLGAGDTEAFF
D: NA
V: TRBV18
J: TRBJ1-1

CDR3: CASSSGVGEQFF
D: NA
V: TRBV7-9
J: TRBJ2-1

CDR3: CASSYSGTATNYSNQPQHF
D: NA
V: TRBV6-8
J: TRBJ1-5

CDR3: CASSYSPSGTSSTDTQYF
D: TRBD2
V: TRBV6-2/TRBV6-3
J: TRBJ2-3

CDR3: CASSSYSGRAVNEQFF
D: TRBD2
V: TRBV11-2
J: TRBJ2-1

CDR3: CASQMSGLLGQFF
D: NA
V: TRBV12-3/TRBV12-4
J: TRBJ2-1

CDR3: CSVEPQGAGGYTF
D: TRBD1
V: TRBV29-1
J: TRBJ1-2

CDR3: CSARGLGLAGYNEQFF
D: TRBD2
V: TRBV20-1
J: TRBJ2-1

CDR3: CASSLALDEQYF
D: NA
V: TRBV11-1
J: TRBJ2-7

CDR3: CAWSWGTGLATEAFF
D: TRBD1
V: TRBV30
J: TRBJ1-1

CDR3: CASISPGQGGRNQPQHF
D: TRBD1
V: TRBV6-1
J: TRBJ1-5

CDR3: CASSQAPGLYEQYF
D: NA
V: TRBV4-1
J: TRBJ2-7

CDR3: CSARSGLAGGSYNEQFF
D: TRBD2
V: TRBV20-1
J: TRBJ2-1

CDR3: CASKYGRGITEAFF
D: TRBD1
V: TRBV6-1
J: TRBJ1-1

CDR3: CASSPWTGRQETQYF
D: NA
V: TRBV7-2
J: TRBJ2-5

CDR3: CASSLKGSGRYNEQFF
D: TRBD2
V: TRBV7-3
J: TRBJ2-1

CDR3: CASSHLEAFGNEQFF
D: NA
V: TRBV4-1
J: TRBJ2-1

CDR3: CASSASGLGPWDTQYF
D: TRBD2
V: TRBV9
J: TRBJ2-3

CDR3: CASSLPGLAGIDTGELFF
D: TRBD2
V: TRBV12-3/TRBV12-4
J: TRBJ2-2

CDR3: CASSLQVDYGYTF
D: NA
V: TRBV6-2/TRBV6-3
J: TRBJ1-2

CDR3: CSARKGANTGELFF
D: NA
V: TRBV20-1
J: TRBJ2-2

CDR3: CASTFVTASGGEAFF
D: NA
V: TRBV5-1
J: TRBJ1-1

CDR3: CASSLEPGAKAFF
D: NA
V: TRBV11-2
J: TRBJ1-1

CDR3: CASSQDTGGRQYF
D: TRBD2
V: TRBV3-1
J: TRBJ2-3

CDR3: CASAADRGPYEQYF
D: TRBD1
V: TRBV12-5
J: TRBJ2-7

CDR3: CASRLGVSNQPQHF
D: NA
V: TRBV12-3/TRBV12-4
J: TRBJ1-5

CDR3: CSASLWGQGGNQPQHF
D: TRBD1
V: TRBV20-1
J: TRBJ1-5

CDR3: CSTWTGRESAQYF
D: TRBD1
V: TRBV20-1
J: TRBJ2-5

CDR3: CASSRAGESYEQYF
D: TRBD2
V: TRBV5-1
J: TRBJ2-7

CDR3: CATSDPGQGREKLFF
D: TRBD1
V: TRBV24-1
J: TRBJ1-4

CDR3: CASSDSWTSSEQYF
D: TRBD2
V: TRBV6-1
J: TRBJ2-7

CDR3: CASSMPDRGEETQYF
D: TRBD1
V: TRBV19
J: TRBJ2-5

CDR3: CASSIDRTQPQGNTEAFF
D: NA
V: TRBV19
J: TRBJ1-1

CDR3: CASTSLGPNTEAFF
D: NA
V: TRBV28
J: TRBJ1-1

CDR3: CATSIDRVGYTF
D: TRBD1
V: TRBV15
J: TRBJ1-2